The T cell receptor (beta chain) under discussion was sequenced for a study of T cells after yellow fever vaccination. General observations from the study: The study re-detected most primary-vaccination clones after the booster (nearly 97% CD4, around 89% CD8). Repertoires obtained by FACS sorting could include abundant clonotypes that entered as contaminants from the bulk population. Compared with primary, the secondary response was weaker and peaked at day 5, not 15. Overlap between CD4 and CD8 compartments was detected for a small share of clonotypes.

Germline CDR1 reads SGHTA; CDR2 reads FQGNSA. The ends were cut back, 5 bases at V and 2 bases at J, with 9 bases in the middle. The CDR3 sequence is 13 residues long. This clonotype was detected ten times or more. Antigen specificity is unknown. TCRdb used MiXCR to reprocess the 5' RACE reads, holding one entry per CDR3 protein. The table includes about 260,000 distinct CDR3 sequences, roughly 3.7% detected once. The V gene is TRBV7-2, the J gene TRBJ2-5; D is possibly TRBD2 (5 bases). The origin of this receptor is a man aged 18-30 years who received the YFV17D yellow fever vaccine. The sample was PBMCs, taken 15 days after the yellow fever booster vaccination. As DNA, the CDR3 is TGTGCCAGCAGCACCGGGGTACAAGAGACCCAGTACTTC. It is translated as CASSTGVQETQYF.